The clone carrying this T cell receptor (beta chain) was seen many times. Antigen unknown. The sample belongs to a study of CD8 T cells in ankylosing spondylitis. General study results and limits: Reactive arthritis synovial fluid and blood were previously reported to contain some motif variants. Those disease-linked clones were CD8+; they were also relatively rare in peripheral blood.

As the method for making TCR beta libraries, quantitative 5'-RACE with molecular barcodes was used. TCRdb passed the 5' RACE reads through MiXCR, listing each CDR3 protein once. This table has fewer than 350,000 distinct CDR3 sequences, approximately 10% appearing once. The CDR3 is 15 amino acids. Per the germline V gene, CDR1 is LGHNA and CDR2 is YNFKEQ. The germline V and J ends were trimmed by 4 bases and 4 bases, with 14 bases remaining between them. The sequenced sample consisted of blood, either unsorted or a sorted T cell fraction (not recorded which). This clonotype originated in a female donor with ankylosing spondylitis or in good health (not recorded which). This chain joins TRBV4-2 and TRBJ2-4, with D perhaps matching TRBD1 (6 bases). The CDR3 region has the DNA TGTGCCAGCAGCCTTATTCGGGACACTAAAAACATTCAGTACTTC. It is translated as CASSLIRDTKNIQYF.